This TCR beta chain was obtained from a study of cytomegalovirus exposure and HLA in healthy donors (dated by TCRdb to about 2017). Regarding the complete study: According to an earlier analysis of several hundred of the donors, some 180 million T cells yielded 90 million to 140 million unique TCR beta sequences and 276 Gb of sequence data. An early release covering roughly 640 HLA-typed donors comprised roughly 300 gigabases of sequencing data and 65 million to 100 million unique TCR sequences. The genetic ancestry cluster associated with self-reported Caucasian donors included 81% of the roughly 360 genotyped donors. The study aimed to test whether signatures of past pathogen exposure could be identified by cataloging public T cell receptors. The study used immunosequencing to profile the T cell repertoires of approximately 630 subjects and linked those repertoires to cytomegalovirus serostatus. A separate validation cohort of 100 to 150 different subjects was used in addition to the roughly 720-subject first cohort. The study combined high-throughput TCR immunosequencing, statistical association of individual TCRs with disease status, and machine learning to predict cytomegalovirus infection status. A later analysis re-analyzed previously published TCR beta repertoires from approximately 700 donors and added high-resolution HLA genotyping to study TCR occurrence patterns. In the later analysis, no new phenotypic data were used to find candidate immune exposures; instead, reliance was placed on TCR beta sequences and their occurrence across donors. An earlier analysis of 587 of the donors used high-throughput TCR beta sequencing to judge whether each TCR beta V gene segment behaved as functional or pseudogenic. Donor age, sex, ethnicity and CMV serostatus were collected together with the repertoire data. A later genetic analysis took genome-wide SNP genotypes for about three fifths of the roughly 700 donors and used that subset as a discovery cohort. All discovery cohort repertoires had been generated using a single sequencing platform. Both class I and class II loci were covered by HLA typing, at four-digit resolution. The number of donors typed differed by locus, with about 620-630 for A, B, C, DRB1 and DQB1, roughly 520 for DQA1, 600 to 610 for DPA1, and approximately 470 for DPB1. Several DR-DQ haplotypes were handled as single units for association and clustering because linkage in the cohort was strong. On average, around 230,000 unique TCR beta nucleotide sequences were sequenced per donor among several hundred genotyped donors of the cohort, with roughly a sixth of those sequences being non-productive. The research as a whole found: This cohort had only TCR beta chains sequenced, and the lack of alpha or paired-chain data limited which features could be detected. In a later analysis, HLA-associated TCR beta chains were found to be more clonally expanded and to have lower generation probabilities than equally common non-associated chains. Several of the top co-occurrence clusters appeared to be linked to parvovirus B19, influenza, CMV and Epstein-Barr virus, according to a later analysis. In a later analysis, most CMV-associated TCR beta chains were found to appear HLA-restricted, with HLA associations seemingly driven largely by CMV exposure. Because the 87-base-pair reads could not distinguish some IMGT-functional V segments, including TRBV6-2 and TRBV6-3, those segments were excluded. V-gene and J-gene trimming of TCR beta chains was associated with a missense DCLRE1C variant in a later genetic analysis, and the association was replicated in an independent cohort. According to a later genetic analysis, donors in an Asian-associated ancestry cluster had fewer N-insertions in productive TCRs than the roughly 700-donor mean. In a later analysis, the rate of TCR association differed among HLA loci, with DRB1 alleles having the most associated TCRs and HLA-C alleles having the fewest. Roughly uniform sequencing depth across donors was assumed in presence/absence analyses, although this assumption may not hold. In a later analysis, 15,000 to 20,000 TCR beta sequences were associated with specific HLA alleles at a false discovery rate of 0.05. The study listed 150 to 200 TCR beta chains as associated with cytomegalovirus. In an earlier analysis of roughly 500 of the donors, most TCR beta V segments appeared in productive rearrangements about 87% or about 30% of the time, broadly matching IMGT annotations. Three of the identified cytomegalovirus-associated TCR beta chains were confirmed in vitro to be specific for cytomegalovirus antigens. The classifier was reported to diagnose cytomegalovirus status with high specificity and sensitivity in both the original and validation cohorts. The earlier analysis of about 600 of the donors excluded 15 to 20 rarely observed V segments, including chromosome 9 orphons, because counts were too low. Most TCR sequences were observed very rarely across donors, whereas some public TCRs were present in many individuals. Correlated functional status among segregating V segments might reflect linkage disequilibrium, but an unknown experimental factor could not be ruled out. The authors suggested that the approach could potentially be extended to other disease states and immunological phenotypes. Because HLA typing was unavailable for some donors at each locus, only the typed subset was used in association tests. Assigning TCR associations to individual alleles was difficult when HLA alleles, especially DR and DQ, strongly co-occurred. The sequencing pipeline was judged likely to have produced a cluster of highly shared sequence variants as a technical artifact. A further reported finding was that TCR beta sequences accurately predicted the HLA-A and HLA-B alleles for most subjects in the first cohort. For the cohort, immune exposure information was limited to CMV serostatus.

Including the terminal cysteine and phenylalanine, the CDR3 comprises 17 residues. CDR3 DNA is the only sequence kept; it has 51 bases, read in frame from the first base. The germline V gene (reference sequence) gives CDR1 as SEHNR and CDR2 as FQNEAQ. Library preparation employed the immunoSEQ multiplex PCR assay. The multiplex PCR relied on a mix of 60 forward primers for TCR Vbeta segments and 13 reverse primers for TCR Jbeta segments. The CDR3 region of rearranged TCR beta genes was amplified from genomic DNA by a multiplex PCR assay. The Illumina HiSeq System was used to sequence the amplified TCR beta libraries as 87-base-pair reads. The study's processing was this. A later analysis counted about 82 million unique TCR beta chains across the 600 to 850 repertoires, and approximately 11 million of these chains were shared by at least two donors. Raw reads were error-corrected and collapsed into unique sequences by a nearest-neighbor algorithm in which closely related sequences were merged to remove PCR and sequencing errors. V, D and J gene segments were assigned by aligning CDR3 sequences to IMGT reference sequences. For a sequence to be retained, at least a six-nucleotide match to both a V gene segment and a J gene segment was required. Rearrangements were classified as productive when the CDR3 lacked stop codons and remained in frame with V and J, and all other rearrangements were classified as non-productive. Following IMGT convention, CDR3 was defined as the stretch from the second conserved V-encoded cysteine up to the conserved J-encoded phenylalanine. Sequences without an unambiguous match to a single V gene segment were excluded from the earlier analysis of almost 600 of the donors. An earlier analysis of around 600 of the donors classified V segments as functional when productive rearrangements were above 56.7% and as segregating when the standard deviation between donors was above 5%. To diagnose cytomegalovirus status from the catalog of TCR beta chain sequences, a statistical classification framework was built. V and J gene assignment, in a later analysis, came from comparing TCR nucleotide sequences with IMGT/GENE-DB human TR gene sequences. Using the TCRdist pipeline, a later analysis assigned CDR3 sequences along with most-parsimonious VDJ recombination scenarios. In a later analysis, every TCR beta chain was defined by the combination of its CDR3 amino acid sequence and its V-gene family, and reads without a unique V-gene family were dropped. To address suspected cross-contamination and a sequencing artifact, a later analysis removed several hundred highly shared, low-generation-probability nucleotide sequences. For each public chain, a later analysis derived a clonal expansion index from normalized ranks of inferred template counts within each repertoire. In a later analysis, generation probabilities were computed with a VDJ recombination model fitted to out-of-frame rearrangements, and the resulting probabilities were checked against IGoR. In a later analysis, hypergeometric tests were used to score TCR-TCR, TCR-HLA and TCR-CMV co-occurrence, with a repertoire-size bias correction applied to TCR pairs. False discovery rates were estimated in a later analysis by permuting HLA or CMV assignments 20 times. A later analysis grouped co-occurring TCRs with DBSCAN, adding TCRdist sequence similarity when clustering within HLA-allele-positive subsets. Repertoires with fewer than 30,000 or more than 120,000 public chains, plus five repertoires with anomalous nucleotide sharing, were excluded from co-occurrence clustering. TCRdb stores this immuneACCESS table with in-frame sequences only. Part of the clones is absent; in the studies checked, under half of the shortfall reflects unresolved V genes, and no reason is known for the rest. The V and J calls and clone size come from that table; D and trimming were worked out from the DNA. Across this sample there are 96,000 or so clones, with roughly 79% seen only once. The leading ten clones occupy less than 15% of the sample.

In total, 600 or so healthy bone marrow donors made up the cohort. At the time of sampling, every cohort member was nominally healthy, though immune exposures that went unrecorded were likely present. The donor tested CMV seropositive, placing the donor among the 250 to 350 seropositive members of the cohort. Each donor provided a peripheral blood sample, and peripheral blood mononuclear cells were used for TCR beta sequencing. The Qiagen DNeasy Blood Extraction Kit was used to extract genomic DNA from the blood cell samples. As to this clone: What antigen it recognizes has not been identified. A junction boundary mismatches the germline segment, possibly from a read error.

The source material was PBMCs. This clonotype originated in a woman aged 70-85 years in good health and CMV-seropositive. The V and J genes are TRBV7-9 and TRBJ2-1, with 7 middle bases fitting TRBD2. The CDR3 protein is CSSSLDLDGGTYNEQFF. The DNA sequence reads TGTTCCAGCAGCTTAGATCTCGACGGGGGGACCTACAATGAGCAGTTCTTC.